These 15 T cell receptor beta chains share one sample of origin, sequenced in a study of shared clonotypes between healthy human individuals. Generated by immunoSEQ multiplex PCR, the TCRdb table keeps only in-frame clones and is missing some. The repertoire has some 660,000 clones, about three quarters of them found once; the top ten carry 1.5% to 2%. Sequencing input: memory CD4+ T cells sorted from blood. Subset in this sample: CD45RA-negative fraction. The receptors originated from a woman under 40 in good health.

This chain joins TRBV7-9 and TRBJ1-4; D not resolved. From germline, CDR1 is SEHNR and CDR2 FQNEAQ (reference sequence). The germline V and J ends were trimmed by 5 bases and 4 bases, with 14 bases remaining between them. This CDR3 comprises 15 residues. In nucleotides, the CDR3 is TGTGCCAGCAGCCGGTGGAGGGAGGATAATGAAAAACTGTTTTTT. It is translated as CASSRWREDNEKLFF.

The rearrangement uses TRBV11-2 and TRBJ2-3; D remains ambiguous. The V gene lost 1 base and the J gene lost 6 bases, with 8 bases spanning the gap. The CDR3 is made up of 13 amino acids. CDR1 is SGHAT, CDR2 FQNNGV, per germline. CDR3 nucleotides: TGTGCCAGCAGCTTAGCATTTCCGGATACGCAGTATTTT. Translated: CASSLAFPDTQYF.

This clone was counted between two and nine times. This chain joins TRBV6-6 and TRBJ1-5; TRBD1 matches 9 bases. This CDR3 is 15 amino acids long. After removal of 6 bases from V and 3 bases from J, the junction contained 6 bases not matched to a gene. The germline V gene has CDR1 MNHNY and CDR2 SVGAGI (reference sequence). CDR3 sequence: CASRGGTGHNQPQHF. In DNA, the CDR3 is TGTGCCAGCAGGGGGGGGACAGGGCACAATCAGCCCCAGCATTTT.

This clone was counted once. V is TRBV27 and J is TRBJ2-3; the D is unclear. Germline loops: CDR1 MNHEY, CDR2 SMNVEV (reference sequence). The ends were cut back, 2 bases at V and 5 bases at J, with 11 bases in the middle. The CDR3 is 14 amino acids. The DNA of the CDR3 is TGTGCCAGCAGTTTAAGGGCCGACGGAGATACGCAGTATTTT. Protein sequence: CASSLRADGDTQYF.

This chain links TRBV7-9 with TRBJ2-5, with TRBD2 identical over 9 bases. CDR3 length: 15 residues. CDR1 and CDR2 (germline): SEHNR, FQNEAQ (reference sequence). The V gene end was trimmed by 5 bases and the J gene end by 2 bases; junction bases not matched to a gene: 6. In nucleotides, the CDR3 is TGTGCCAGCAGCCGGGGGCTAGCGGGGCAAGAGACCCAGTACTTC. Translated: CASSRGLAGQETQYF.

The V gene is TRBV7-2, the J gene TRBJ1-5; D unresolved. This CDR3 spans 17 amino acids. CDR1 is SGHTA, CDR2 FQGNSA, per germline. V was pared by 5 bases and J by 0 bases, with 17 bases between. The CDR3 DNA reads TGTGCCAGCAGCATGGCGGCGGGCGGCTATAGCAATCAGCCCCAGCATTTT. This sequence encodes CASSMAAGGYSNQPQHF.

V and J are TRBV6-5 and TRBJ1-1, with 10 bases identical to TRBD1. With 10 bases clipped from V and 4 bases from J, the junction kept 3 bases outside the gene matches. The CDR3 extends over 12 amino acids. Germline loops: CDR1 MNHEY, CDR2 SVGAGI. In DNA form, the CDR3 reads TGTGCCACCCGGACAGGGGGCACTGAAGCTTTCTTT. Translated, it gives CATRTGGTEAFF.

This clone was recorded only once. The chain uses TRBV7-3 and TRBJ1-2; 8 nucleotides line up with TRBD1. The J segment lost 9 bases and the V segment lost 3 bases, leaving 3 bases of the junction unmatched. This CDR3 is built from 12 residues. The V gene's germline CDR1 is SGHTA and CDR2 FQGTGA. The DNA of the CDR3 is TGTGCCAGCAGCTTCGACAGGGGTAGCTACACCTTC. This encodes CASSFDRGSYTF.

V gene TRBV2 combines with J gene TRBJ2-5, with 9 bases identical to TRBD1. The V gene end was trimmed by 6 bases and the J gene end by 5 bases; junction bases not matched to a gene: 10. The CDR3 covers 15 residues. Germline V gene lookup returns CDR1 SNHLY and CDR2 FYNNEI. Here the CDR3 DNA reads TGTGCCAGCAGCCCACAGGGGGCGAAGGGTGAGACCCAGTACTTC. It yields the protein CASSPQGAKGETQYF.

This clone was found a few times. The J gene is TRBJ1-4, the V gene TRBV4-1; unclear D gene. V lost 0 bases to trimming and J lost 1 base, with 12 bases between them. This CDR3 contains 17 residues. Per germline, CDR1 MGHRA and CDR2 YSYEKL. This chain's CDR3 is CASSQDRDIGTNEKLFF. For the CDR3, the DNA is TGCGCCAGCAGCCAAGACCGCGATATAGGAACTAATGAAAAACTGTTTTTT.

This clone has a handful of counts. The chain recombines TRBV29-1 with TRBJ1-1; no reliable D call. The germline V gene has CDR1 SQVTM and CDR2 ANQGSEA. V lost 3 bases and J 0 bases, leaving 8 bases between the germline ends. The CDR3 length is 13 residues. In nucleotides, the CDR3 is TGCAGCGTTGATCTCAGCATGAACACTGAAGCTTTCTTT. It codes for CSVDLSMNTEAFF.

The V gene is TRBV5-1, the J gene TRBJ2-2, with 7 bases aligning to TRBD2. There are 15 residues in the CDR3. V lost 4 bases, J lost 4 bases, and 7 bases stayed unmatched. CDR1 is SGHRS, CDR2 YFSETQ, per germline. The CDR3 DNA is TGCGCCAGCAGCGCCGGGACTAAAGGCACCGGGGAGCTGTTTTTT. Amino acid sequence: CASSAGTKGTGELFF.

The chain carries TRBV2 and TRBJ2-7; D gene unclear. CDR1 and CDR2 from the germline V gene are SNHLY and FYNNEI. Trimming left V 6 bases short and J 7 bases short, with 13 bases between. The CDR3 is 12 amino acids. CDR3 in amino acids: CASSLQVGEQYF. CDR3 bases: TGTGCCAGCAGCCTCCAGGTGGGGGAGCAGTACTTC.

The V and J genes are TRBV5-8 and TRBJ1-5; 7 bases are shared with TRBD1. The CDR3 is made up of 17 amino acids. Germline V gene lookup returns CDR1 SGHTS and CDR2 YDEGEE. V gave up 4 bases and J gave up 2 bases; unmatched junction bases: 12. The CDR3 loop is CASSLNTQGSGNQPQHF. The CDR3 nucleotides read TGTGCCAGCAGCCTCAATACACAGGGGTCGGGCAATCAGCCCCAGCATTTT.

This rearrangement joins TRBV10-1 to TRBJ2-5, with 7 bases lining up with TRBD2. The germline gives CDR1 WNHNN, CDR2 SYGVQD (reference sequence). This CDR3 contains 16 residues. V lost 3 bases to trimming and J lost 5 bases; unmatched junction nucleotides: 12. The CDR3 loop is CASSDWEGAIPETQYF. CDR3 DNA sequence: TGCGCCAGCAGTGATTGGGAGGGAGCGATTCCGGAGACCCAGTACTTC.